The rows below give T cell receptor beta chains drawn from one sample of a study of Ad26.COV2.S vaccination and SARS-CoV-2 variants. The repertoire was sequenced with immunoSEQ multiplex PCR; TCRdb's copy has only in-frame clones and lacks some. The sample holds some 340,000 clones; around 84% are singletons and the top ten take 1.9%. The material was peripheral blood, obtained in a trial of Ad26.COV2.S vaccine versus placebo. The receptors were gathered from a person between 18 and 60 years old who received the Ad26.COV2.S COVID-19 vaccine or a placebo. CDR3s include the opening cysteine and the closing phenylalanine or tryptophan. The D gene is left open where the match is weak. Clone size is stated in some rows and not others, as once, few, many or a class when expanded.

V gene: TRBV5-6
J gene: TRBJ2-4
clone size: -
D gene: TRBD1
CDR3 DNA: TGTGCCAGCAGCCAAAGGGACAGTCACAACATTCAGTACTTC
CDR3 protein: CASSQRDSHNIQYF

V gene: TRBV27
J gene: TRBJ2-7
clone size: -
D gene: -
CDR3 DNA: TGTGCCAGCAGTTCAGGGCGGGGCGAGCAGTACTTC
CDR3 protein: CASSSGRGEQYF

V gene: TRBV5-1
J gene: TRBJ2-1
clone size: -
D gene: -
CDR3 DNA: TGCGCCAGCAGTCAGCAGGGGAATGAGCAGTTCTTC
CDR3 protein: CASSQQGNEQFF

V gene: TRBV7-8
J gene: TRBJ1-2
clone size: -
D gene: -
CDR3 DNA: TGTGCCAGCAGCTTAGGAACAGCCTTAGGAGGCGGCTACACCTTC
CDR3 protein: CASSLGTALGGGYTF

V gene: TRBV6-5
J gene: TRBJ1-6
clone size: -
D gene: TRBD1
CDR3 DNA: TGTGCCAGCAGGCCCGGGACAGGGCGATTCCCCCTCCACTTT
CDR3 protein: CASRPGTGRFPLHF

V gene: TRBV4-3
J gene: TRBJ1-2
clone size: few
D gene: TRBD1
CDR3 DNA: TGCGCCAGCAGCCAACTAGGGACAGCTAACTATGGCTACACCTTC
CDR3 protein: CASSQLGTANYGYTF

V gene: TRBV2
J gene: TRBJ2-7
clone size: -
D gene: TRBD2
CDR3 DNA: TGTGCCAGCATCCGGGGGGGCCTCGAATTCGAGCAGTACTTC
CDR3 protein: CASIRGGLEFEQYF

V gene: TRBV4-1
J gene: TRBJ2-7
clone size: -
D gene: -
CDR3 DNA: TGCGCCAGCAGCCAAGAGATTTTGCGACACGGATTACCGTACGAGCAGTACTTC
CDR3 protein: CASSQEILRHGLPYEQYF

V gene: TRBV3-1/TRBV3-2
J gene: TRBJ1-1
clone size: -
D gene: -
CDR3 DNA: TGTGCCAGCAGCCAATTTATAAGCAACATGAACACTGAAGCTTTCTTT
CDR3 protein: CASSQFISNMNTEAFF

V gene: TRBV7-2
J gene: TRBJ1-6
clone size: -
D gene: -
CDR3 DNA: TGTGCCAGCAGCCCCGGGCGGGGGTACTCCTATAATTCACCCCTCCACTTT
CDR3 protein: CASSPGRGYSYNSPLHF

V gene: TRBV5-5
J gene: TRBJ2-7
clone size: -
D gene: TRBD2
CDR3 DNA: TGTGCCAGCAGCGAGACTAGCGGATCCTACGAGCAGTACTTC
CDR3 protein: CASSETSGSYEQYF

V gene: TRBV6-2/TRBV6-3
J gene: TRBJ1-1
clone size: -
D gene: TRBD1
CDR3 DNA: TGTGCCAGCAGTTCGGCAGGGGGCGCCGATTATGCTTTCTTT
CDR3 protein: CASSSAGGADYAFF

V gene: TRBV5-4
J gene: TRBJ1-2
clone size: -
D gene: -
CDR3 DNA: TGTGCCAGCAGCAGAGATTCGGGGACAATCTATGGCTACACCTTC
CDR3 protein: CASSRDSGTIYGYTF

V gene: TRBV7-2
J gene: TRBJ1-3
clone size: -
D gene: TRBD1
CDR3 DNA: TGTGCCAGCAGCACGCGGACAGGGGCTGGAAACACCATATATTTT
CDR3 protein: CASSTRTGAGNTIYF

V gene: TRBV6-2/TRBV6-3
J gene: TRBJ2-7
clone size: -
D gene: -
CDR3 DNA: TGTGCCAGCAGTCCCCGGACAGTTCGACCCAGCTCCTACGAGCAGTACTTC
CDR3 protein: CASSPRTVRPSSYEQYF

V gene: TRBV7-8
J gene: TRBJ2-7
clone size: -
D gene: TRBD1
CDR3 DNA: TGTGCCAGCAGCCCTTTCGGACAGGGGCACTACGAGCAGTACTTC
CDR3 protein: CASSPFGQGHYEQYF

V gene: TRBV2
J gene: TRBJ1-1
clone size: -
D gene: -
CDR3 DNA: TGTGCCAGCAGTGTAGTAGGGGTAAACACTGAAGCTTTCTTT
CDR3 protein: CASSVVGVNTEAFF

V gene: TRBV19
J gene: TRBJ2-7
clone size: -
D gene: TRBD2
CDR3 DNA: TGTGCCAGTCGGGGCGGGGGGGCTCATTCCTACGAGCAGTACTTC
CDR3 protein: CASRGGGAHSYEQYF

V gene: TRBV4-1
J gene: TRBJ1-5
clone size: once
D gene: -
CDR3 DNA: TGCGCCAGCAGCCAATCGGAGTCTAGCAATCAGCCCCAGCATTTT
CDR3 protein: CASSQSESSNQPQHF

V gene: TRBV7-2
J gene: TRBJ1-2
clone size: -
D gene: -
CDR3 DNA: TGTGCCAGCAGCCCGAGGAGGGGCTATGGCTACACCTTC
CDR3 protein: CASSPRRGYGYTF

V gene: TRBV6-2/TRBV6-3
J gene: TRBJ2-2
clone size: -
D gene: TRBD1
CDR3 DNA: TGTGCCAGCAGTGGGGCGACAGGGGCCTACACCGGGGAGCTGTTTTTT
CDR3 protein: CASSGATGAYTGELFF

V gene: TRBV4-2
J gene: TRBJ2-3
clone size: few
D gene: -
CDR3 DNA: TGTGCCAGCAGCCAAGATGGGGAAGCTACAGATACGCAGTATTTT
CDR3 protein: CASSQDGEATDTQYF

V gene: TRBV12-3/TRBV12-4
J gene: TRBJ2-2
clone size: once
D gene: TRBD1
CDR3 DNA: TGTGCCAGTGTCCCTGGAACAGGGGGTGAGCTGTTTTTT
CDR3 protein: CASVPGTGGELFF

V gene: TRBV30
J gene: TRBJ2-2
clone size: -
D gene: -
CDR3 DNA: TGTGCCCACAGCCTCACGGCCGACGGGGAGCTGTTTTTT
CDR3 protein: CAHSLTADGELFF

V gene: TRBV10-3
J gene: TRBJ1-5
clone size: -
D gene: TRBD1
CDR3 DNA: TGTGCCATCTCAGAGGGACAGGTCAATCAGCCCCAGCATTTT
CDR3 protein: CAISEGQVNQPQHF

V gene: TRBV5-1
J gene: TRBJ2-2
clone size: -
D gene: TRBD1
CDR3 DNA: TGCGCCAGCAGGGACAGGGCGAACACCGGGGAGCTGTTTTTT
CDR3 protein: CASRDRANTGELFF

V gene: TRBV4-3
J gene: TRBJ2-3
clone size: -
D gene: -
CDR3 DNA: TGCGCCAGCAGCCAAGATACAGGGACACACACAGATACGCAGTATTTT
CDR3 protein: CASSQDTGTHTDTQYF

V gene: TRBV4-3
J gene: TRBJ1-4
clone size: few
D gene: TRBD1
CDR3 DNA: TGCGCCAGCAGCCAAGAGACGGGGACAGGGTTTGAAAAACTGTTTTTT
CDR3 protein: CASSQETGTGFEKLFF

V gene: TRBV7-9
J gene: TRBJ2-5
clone size: -
D gene: -
CDR3 DNA: TGTGCCAGCAGCTTAGAAGCTACGGGAATCCAAGAGACCCAGTACTTC
CDR3 protein: CASSLEATGIQETQYF

V gene: TRBV5-1
J gene: TRBJ2-3
clone size: once
D gene: -
CDR3 DNA: TGCGCCAGCAGCTTGGCCCCGGGACTTATAAAGCCCACAGATACGCAGTATTTT
CDR3 protein: CASSLAPGLIKPTDTQYF

V gene: TRBV9
J gene: TRBJ1-6
clone size: -
D gene: TRBD1
CDR3 DNA: TGTGCCAGCAGCGAGTGGGGGACAGGGGGCGATAATTCACCCCTCCACTTT
CDR3 protein: CASSEWGTGGDNSPLHF

V gene: TRBV5-6
J gene: TRBJ2-2
clone size: once
D gene: TRBD1
CDR3 DNA: TGTGCCAGCAGCTTTGGACAGGTGGTGGACACCGGGGAGCTGTTTTTT
CDR3 protein: CASSFGQVVDTGELFF

V gene: TRBV11-3
J gene: TRBJ2-3
clone size: -
D gene: -
CDR3 DNA: TGTGCCAGCAGCTTAGAAGGAGGAACGGGGGCCTCCACAGATACGCAGTATTTT
CDR3 protein: CASSLEGGTGASTDTQYF

V gene: TRBV24-1
J gene: TRBJ2-1
clone size: -
D gene: -
CDR3 DNA: TGTGCCACCAGTGATTTGCAGGGGGGGGACTTTTACAATGAGCAGTTCTTC
CDR3 protein: CATSDLQGGDFYNEQFF

V gene: TRBV5-5
J gene: TRBJ2-3
clone size: -
D gene: -
CDR3 DNA: TGTGCCAGCAGCTTGTACCACAGCACAGATACGCAGTATTTT
CDR3 protein: CASSLYHSTDTQYF

V gene: TRBV7-9
J gene: TRBJ2-3
clone size: -
D gene: TRBD2
CDR3 DNA: TGTGCCAGCAGCTTTCCCCCGGGACTAGGAGATACGCAGTATTTT
CDR3 protein: CASSFPPGLGDTQYF

V gene: TRBV13
J gene: TRBJ1-1
clone size: -
D gene: -
CDR3 DNA: TGTGCCAGCAGCTTAGAGCCCTACACTGAAGCTTTCTTT
CDR3 protein: CASSLEPYTEAFF

V gene: TRBV7-2
J gene: TRBJ2-7
clone size: -
D gene: -
CDR3 DNA: TGTGCCAGCAGCTACCCCCCGGCGGGGATGCTCTACGAGCAGTACTTC
CDR3 protein: CASSYPPAGMLYEQYF

V gene: TRBV10-3
J gene: TRBJ2-3
clone size: -
D gene: TRBD2
CDR3 DNA: TGTGCCATCCAAAACAGCGGGGGCCGATTGGATACGCAGTATTTT
CDR3 protein: CAIQNSGGRLDTQYF

V gene: TRBV11-1
J gene: TRBJ2-2
clone size: -
D gene: -
CDR3 DNA: TGTGCCAGCAGCCCCCGAGGGGGGGCTATCGGGGAGCTGTTTTTT
CDR3 protein: CASSPRGGAIGELFF

V gene: TRBV5-4
J gene: TRBJ1-1
clone size: -
D gene: -
CDR3 DNA: TGTGCCAGCAGCTTGGAACCGTACACTGAAGCTTTCTTT
CDR3 protein: CASSLEPYTEAFF

V gene: TRBV6-5
J gene: TRBJ2-7
clone size: -
D gene: TRBD2
CDR3 DNA: TGTGCCAGCAGCGGGGGGGGCTCCTACGAGCAGTACTTC
CDR3 protein: CASSGGGSYEQYF

V gene: TRBV6-4
J gene: TRBJ1-1
clone size: -
D gene: -
CDR3 DNA: TGTGCCAGCAGTGTGACACGGGTCGTTCCCACTGAAGCTTTCTTT
CDR3 protein: CASSVTRVVPTEAFF

V gene: TRBV14
J gene: TRBJ2-2
clone size: -
D gene: -
CDR3 DNA: TGTGCCAGCAGCCAAGTAAGGCCGACGAACACCGGGGAGCTGTTTTTT
CDR3 protein: CASSQVRPTNTGELFF

V gene: TRBV7-2
J gene: TRBJ1-6
clone size: -
D gene: TRBD1
CDR3 DNA: TGTGCCAGCAGCTCCGGGGACAGGCGAAATTCACCCCTCCACTTT
CDR3 protein: CASSSGDRRNSPLHF

V gene: TRBV5-6
J gene: TRBJ1-2
clone size: once
D gene: TRBD1
CDR3 DNA: TGTGCCAGCAGCCCCGGACAGGAAAACTATGGCTACACCTTC
CDR3 protein: CASSPGQENYGYTF

V gene: TRBV6-2/TRBV6-3
J gene: TRBJ1-2
clone size: -
D gene: -
CDR3 DNA: TGTGCCAGCAGTAATCCCGGGACGGCTTACTATGGCTACACCTTC
CDR3 protein: CASSNPGTAYYGYTF

V gene: TRBV30
J gene: TRBJ1-1
clone size: -
D gene: -
CDR3 DNA: TGTGCCTGGTTAAAGAACACTGAAGCTTTCTTT
CDR3 protein: CAWLKNTEAFF

V gene: TRBV3-1/TRBV3-2
J gene: TRBJ1-6
clone size: once
D gene: TRBD1
CDR3 DNA: TGTGCCAGCAGCCCCCGAAAGACAGGGGTTCTTCCACCCCTCCACTTT
CDR3 protein: CASSPRKTGVLPPLHF

V gene: TRBV7-8
J gene: TRBJ2-1
clone size: -
D gene: -
CDR3 DNA: TGTGCCAGCAGCTTAGAGCCGGGACAGCAGTTCTTC
CDR3 protein: CASSLEPGQQFF

V gene: TRBV19
J gene: TRBJ1-1
clone size: -
D gene: -
CDR3 DNA: TGTGCCAGTAGTGCCACAGGGAAGGGGGAAAACACTGAAGCTTTCTTT
CDR3 protein: CASSATGKGENTEAFF

V gene: TRBV3-1/TRBV3-2
J gene: TRBJ1-5
clone size: -
D gene: -
CDR3 DNA: TGTGCCAGCAGCCAAGGTTTATCTCAGCCCCAGCATTTT
CDR3 protein: CASSQGLSQPQHF

V gene: TRBV5-5
J gene: TRBJ1-1
clone size: -
D gene: -
CDR3 DNA: TGTGCCAGCAGCTTCCCTTCAAGGGAGGCGGCTTTCTTT
CDR3 protein: CASSFPSREAAFF

V gene: TRBV3-1/TRBV3-2
J gene: TRBJ2-2
clone size: -
D gene: -
CDR3 DNA: TGTGCCAGCAGCCAAGATCCCAGGGCTTACACCGGGGAGCTGTTTTTT
CDR3 protein: CASSQDPRAYTGELFF

V gene: TRBV30
J gene: TRBJ1-5
clone size: -
D gene: -
CDR3 DNA: TGTGCCTGGAGTTTAGGACACGGCAATCAGCCCCAGCATTTT
CDR3 protein: CAWSLGHGNQPQHF